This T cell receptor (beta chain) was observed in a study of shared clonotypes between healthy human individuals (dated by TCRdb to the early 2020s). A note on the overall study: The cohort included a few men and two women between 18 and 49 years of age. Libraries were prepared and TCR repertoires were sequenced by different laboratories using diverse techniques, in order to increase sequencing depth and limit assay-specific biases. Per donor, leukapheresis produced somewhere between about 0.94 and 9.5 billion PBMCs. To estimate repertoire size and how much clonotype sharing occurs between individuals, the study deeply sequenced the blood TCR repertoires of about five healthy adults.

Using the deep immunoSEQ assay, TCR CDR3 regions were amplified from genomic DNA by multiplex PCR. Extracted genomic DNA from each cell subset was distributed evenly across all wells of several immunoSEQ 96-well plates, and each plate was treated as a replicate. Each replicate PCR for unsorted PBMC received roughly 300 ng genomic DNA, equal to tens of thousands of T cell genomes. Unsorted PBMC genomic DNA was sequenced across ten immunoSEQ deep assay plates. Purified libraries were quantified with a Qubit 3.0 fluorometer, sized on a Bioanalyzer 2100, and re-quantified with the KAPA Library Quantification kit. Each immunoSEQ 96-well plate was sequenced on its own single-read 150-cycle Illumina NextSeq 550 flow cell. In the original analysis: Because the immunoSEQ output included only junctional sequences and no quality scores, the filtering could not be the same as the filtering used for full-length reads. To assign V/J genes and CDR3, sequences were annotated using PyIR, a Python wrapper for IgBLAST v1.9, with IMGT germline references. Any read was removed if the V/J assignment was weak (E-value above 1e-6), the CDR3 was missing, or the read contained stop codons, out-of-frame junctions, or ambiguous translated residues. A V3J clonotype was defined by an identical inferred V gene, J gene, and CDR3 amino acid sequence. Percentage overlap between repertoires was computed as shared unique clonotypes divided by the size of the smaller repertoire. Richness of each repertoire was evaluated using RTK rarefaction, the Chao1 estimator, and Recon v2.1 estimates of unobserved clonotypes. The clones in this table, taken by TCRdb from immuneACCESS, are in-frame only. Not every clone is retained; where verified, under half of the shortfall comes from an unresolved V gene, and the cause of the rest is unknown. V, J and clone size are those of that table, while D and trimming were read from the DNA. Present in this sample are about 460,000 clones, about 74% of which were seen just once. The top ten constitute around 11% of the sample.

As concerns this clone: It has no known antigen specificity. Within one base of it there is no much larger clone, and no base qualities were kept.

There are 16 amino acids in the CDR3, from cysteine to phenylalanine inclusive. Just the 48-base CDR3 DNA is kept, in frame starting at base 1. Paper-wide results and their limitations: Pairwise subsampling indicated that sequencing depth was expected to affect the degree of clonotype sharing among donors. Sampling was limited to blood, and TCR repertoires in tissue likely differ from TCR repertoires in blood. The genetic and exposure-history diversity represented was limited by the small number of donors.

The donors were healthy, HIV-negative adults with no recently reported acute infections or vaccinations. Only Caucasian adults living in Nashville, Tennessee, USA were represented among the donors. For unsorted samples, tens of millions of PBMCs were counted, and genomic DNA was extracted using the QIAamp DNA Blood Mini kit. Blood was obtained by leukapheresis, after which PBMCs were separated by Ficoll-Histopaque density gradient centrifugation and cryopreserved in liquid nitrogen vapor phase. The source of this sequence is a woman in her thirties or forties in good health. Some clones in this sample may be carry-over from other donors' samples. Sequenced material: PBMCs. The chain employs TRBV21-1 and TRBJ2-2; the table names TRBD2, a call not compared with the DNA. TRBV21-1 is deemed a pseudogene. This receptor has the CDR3 CASSSGPQTYTGELFF. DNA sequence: TGTGCCAGCAGCAGTGGTCCCCAAACTTACACCGGGGAGCTGTTTTTT.